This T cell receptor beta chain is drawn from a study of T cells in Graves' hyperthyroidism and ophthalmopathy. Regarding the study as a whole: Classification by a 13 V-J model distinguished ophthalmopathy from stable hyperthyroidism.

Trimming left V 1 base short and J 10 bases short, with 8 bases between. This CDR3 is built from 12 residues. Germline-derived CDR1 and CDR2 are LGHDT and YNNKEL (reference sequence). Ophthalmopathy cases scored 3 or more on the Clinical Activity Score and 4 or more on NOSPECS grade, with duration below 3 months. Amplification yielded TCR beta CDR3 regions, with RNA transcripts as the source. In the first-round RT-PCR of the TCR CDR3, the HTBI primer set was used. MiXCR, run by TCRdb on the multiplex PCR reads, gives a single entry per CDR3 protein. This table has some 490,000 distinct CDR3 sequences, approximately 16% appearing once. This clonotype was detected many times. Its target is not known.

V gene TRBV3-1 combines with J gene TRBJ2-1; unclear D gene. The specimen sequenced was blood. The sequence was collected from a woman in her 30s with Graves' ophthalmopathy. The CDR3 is CASSQGSNEQFF. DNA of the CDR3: TGTGCCAGCAGCCAAGGAAGTAACGAGCAGTTCTTC.